Listed below are T cell receptor beta chains from one sample, sequenced in a study of T cell responses to AZD1222 COVID-19 vaccine. Measured with immunoSEQ multiplex PCR; TCRdb has only the in-frame clones, and not every one. The sample has more than 100,000 clones, around 87% seen once. The material was peripheral blood, obtained 28 days after the second AZD1222 dose. These receptors all come from an adult who received the AZD1222 COVID-19 vaccine. Both conserved end residues are part of each CDR3. The D gene is left open where the match is weak. A clone size is listed for some rows: how often the clone was seen (once, few, many), or a class if it is expanded.

size,D,V,J,DNA,CDR3
.,TRBD1,TRBV5-4,TRBJ1-2,TGTGCCAGCAGCGGGGGAGGGACAGTAACCTATGGCTACACCTTC,CASSGGGTVTYGYTF
.,TRBD1,TRBV27,TRBJ2-7,TGTGCCAGCAGGCTGGGGGGGACAGGGGGGTCCTACGAGCAGTACTTC,CASRLGGTGGSYEQYF
.,.,TRBV25-1,TRBJ2-5,TGTGCCAGCAGTGGGACTATCAAAGAGACCCAGTACTTC,CASSGTIKETQYF
.,.,TRBV6-1,TRBJ1-2,TGTGCCAGCAGTGAGCAGGGGTATCGTGGCTACACCTTC,CASSEQGYRGYTF
.,.,TRBV6-2/TRBV6-3,TRBJ1-1,TGTGCCAGCAGTTACTCGTGGGGAATGAACACTGAAGCTTTCTTT,CASSYSWGMNTEAFF
.,.,TRBV28,TRBJ1-2,TGTGCCAGCCTGGATGGCTATGGCTACACCTTC,CASLDGYGYTF
.,.,TRBV3-1/TRBV3-2,TRBJ1-2,TGTGCCATATCAACAGGGATCGGCTACACCTTC,CAISTGIGYTF
.,TRBD1,TRBV3-1/TRBV3-2,TRBJ2-7,TGTGCCAGCAGCCAAGTTCCACAGGGGTTGTTCGAGCAGTACTTC,CASSQVPQGLFEQYF
.,.,TRBV7-9,TRBJ1-2,TGTGCCAGCAGCCCATTGTCCCCAGGGAATCATGGTGGCTACACCTTC,CASSPLSPGNHGGYTF
.,TRBD1,TRBV5-4,TRBJ2-7,TGTGCCAGCAGCACCCTCCCGGGACAGGGAAATTACGAGCAGTACTTC,CASSTLPGQGNYEQYF
few,.,TRBV5-1,TRBJ2-3,TGCGCCAGCAGCTTGGTCATATCCGGGCGCACAGATACGCAGTATTTT,CASSLVISGRTDTQYF
.,.,TRBV28,TRBJ1-2,TGTGCCAGCAGTTTAGCAGCGGGCTACTATGGCTACACCTTC,CASSLAAGYYGYTF
.,.,TRBV27,TRBJ1-6,TGTGCCAGCACTCCCGGTGGGACCCCCTATTCACCCCTCCACTTT,CASTPGGTPYSPLHF
.,TRBD2,TRBV7-9,TRBJ2-7,TGTGCCAGCAGCACCTTCCCGGGGGGGTCGCAGTACTTC,CASSTFPGGSQYF
.,TRBD1,TRBV5-1,TRBJ1-1,TGCGCCAGCAGCTTGGCCACAGTGGACAGGGGGCGAGCTTTCTTT,CASSLATVDRGRAFF
.,TRBD2,TRBV7-7,TRBJ2-3,TGTGCTAGCAGCTTAGGGAGCGGGGGGACAGATACGCAGTATTTT,CASSLGSGGTDTQYF